The clone carrying this TCR beta chain appeared a few times. Its antigen remains unknown. Germline V gene sequence: CDR1 SNHLY, CDR2 FYNNEI. V was clipped by 8 bases and J by 2 bases, with 15 bases between them. CDR3 length: 14 residues. TCRdb itself ran the reads through MiXCR, one entry per CDR3 protein. The sample includes hundreds of thousands of distinct CDR3 sequences, less than 25% of them seen just once. This specimen belongs to a study of T cell repertoires in cytomegalovirus infection. General observations from the study: CMV-specific TCR beta clonotypes restricted by HLA-C dominated the ex vivo response.

The chain couples TRBV2 to TRBJ2-5; tentatively, D is TRBD1 or TRBD2 (6 bases each). This TCR was recovered from a human donor in good health (CMV status not recorded). Some clones in this sample may be carry-over from other donors' samples. Sequencing was done on a sample of CD8+ T cells from PBMCs. CDR3 sequence (DNA): TGTGCCAGCGCTTCTCGGGGGCTTCAAGAGACCCAGTACTTC. This gives the protein CASASRGLQETQYF.